The rows below give T cell receptor beta chains drawn from one sample of a study of blood T cell repertoires in COVID-19. The repertoire was sequenced with immunoSEQ multiplex PCR; TCRdb's copy has only in-frame clones and lacks some. Among tens of thousands of clones, about four fifths were seen once, and the ten largest hold around 27%. Sequencing was carried out using peripheral blood. These receptors originate from a human donor in a cohort sampled during active COVID-19. The CDR3 runs from the conserved cysteine through the conserved F or W. A D gene is named only where the DNA matches it firmly. Clone size is shown for a subset of rows, as once, few, many or a class of expanded clone.

TRBJ2-1	-	TRBV5-1	TRBD1	TGCGCCAGCAGCGACGGCAAGACAGGGGGCGGTGAGCAGTTCTTC	CASSDGKTGGGEQFF
TRBJ1-2	-	TRBV7-2	TRBD1	TGTGCCAGCAGCACACCCTCTTCCGCGACAGGGGATCAACTCTATGGCTACACCTTC	CASSTPSSATGDQLYGYTF
TRBJ2-7	many	TRBV7-6	TRBD2	TGTGCCAGCAGCTTATATAGCGGGGACTCCTACGAGCAGTACTTC	CASSLYSGDSYEQYF
TRBJ2-3	-	TRBV15	TRBD2	TGTGCCACCACCCCTGGACTAGCGGGGGCCAACGATACGCAGTATTTT	CATTPGLAGANDTQYF
TRBJ2-3	-	TRBV5-1	-	TGCGCCAGCAGCGTCCTAGGTTGGGGGGAGACAGATACGCAGTATTTT	CASSVLGWGETDTQYF
TRBJ1-2	-	TRBV13	-	TGTGCCAGCAGCTTAGGCCAGGAGGGATGGCACTATGGCTACACCTTC	CASSLGQEGWHYGYTF
TRBJ2-7	-	TRBV2	-	TGTGCCAGCAGTCTACAGGGATCGGCCTACGAGCAGTACTTC	CASSLQGSAYEQYF
TRBJ2-2	-	TRBV28	TRBD2	TGTGCCAGCAGTTTAGGGACTAGCGGGGGAACCGGGGAGCTGTTTTTT	CASSLGTSGGTGELFF
TRBJ1-3	-	TRBV6-5	-	TGTGCCACCAGGCAGTCATTCTCTGGAAACACCATATATTTT	CATRQSFSGNTIYF
TRBJ2-1	few	TRBV7-8	TRBD2	TGTGCCAGCAGCCAGACTAGCGGGGAGCAGTTCTTC	CASSQTSGEQFF
TRBJ2-7	once	TRBV3-1/TRBV3-2	-	TGTGCCAGCAGCCAAAGGCCCCAGGCCTTCTACGAGCAGTACTTC	CASSQRPQAFYEQYF
TRBJ2-1	-	TRBV29-1	TRBD2	TGCAGCGGGAGGACTAGCGGGGGAGATGAGCAGTTCTTC	CSGRTSGGDEQFF
TRBJ2-7	once	TRBV6-6	-	TGTGCCAGCACGAGCGGACAGACCTACGAGCAGTACTTC	CASTSGQTYEQYF
TRBJ2-4	-	TRBV11-2	TRBD1	TGTGCCAGCAGCCCAAGGACAGGCTCGTGGGCCAAAAACATTCAGTACTTC	CASSPRTGSWAKNIQYF
TRBJ2-7	-	TRBV5-5	TRBD1	TGTGCCAGCAGCTCCCGAGACAGGGCGGCCTACGAGCAGTACTTC	CASSSRDRAAYEQYF
TRBJ2-7	-	TRBV18	-	TGTGCCAGCTCACCCCCCCACAGAGCCACTCGGTACGAGCAGTACTTC	CASSPPHRATRYEQYF
TRBJ1-1	-	TRBV21-1	-	TGTGCCAGCAGCAAAGATGGGCGACAGTTCAACACTGAAGCTTTCTTT	CASSKDGRQFNTEAFF
TRBJ1-2	-	TRBV24-1	-	TGTGCCACCAGTGACCCCCTCTATGGCTACACCTTC	CATSDPLYGYTF
TRBJ2-7	once	TRBV2	TRBD1	TGTGCCAGCAGGGGCCTAGGACAGGGGCAAAATTACGAGCAGTACTTC	CASRGLGQGQNYEQYF
TRBJ1-1	-	TRBV13	TRBD1	TGTGCCAGCAGGCTGGGACAGGGGAACACTGAAGCTTTCTTT	CASRLGQGNTEAFF
TRBJ1-6	-	TRBV7-9	-	TGTGCCAGCAGCTTAAGGGGACAAGGGCATTCACCCCTCCACTTT	CASSLRGQGHSPLHF
TRBJ1-1	-	TRBV10-3	-	TGTGCCATCACCAGGGGCAGAGGGGACACTGAAGCTTTCTTT	CAITRGRGDTEAFF
TRBJ2-3	-	TRBV10-3	TRBD2	TGTGCCATCAGGACTAGCGGGACCCCTAGCACAGATACGCAGTATTTT	CAIRTSGTPSTDTQYF
TRBJ2-5	-	TRBV5-1	TRBD2	TGCGCCAGCAGCTTGGTGGCTAGCGGGGCCCAAGAGACCCAGTACTTC	CASSLVASGAQETQYF
TRBJ2-7	few	TRBV5-4	TRBD1	TGTGCCAGCAGCAAGGCAGGACAGGTTGGTTACGAGCAGTACTTC	CASSKAGQVGYEQYF
TRBJ2-7	-	TRBV19	TRBD2	TGTGCCAGTAGTATATTTGCGGGGGAGATCTACGAGCAGTACTTC	CASSIFAGEIYEQYF
TRBJ1-2	-	TRBV19	-	TGTGCCAGCATTGGGCCAGTGGATGGCTACACCTTC	CASIGPVDGYTF
TRBJ1-2	-	TRBV7-9	-	TGTGCCAGCAGCTTAGGGCAGGAGGCCCTCGCATATGGCTACACCTTC	CASSLGQEALAYGYTF
TRBJ1-6	-	TRBV6-5	TRBD1	TGTGCCAGCGGACACGGGACAGATAATTCACCCCTCCACTTT	CASGHGTDNSPLHF
TRBJ1-2	few	TRBV15	-	TGTGCCACCAGCAGAGGGACAGCTATTAACTATGGCTACACCTTC	CATSRGTAINYGYTF
TRBJ1-3	-	TRBV7-2	-	TGTGCCAGCAGCTTAGAGGTGGGGGAGGACACCATATATTTT	CASSLEVGEDTIYF